The clone carrying this T cell receptor beta chain was detected only a few times. The antigen is unknown. These data come from a study of T-cell memory formation after mild COVID-19. Across the study: TCR clustering was largely donor specific. General observations from the study: CD4/CD8 balance characterized clones contracting day 15 to 85, and CD4+ skew characterized later expanders. Cross-reactive memory appears to have joined, as suggested by some responding clones showing up in pre-infection memory.

cDNA libraries for TCR alpha and TCR beta, carrying sample barcodes and UMIs, came from 5'RACE with constant-segment primers. TCRdb passed the 5' RACE reads through MiXCR, listing each CDR3 protein once. The table lists roughly 250,000 distinct CDR3 sequences, about a sixth of them singletons. The CDR3 is 14 residues long. In germline, CDR1 is LGHNA, CDR2 YSLEER. V was clipped by 4 bases and J by 4 bases, with 13 bases between them. Sequencing input: PBMCs or a T cell subset sorted from them (not recorded which). The TCR comes from a man aged 18 to 29 who had mild COVID-19 (a few samples of this study predate the infection). Cell type and time point are not known. V and J are TRBV4-3 and TRBJ1-2; D not resolved. DNA of the CDR3: TGCGCCAGCAGCCCGCAGTGGTCTCCCTATGGCTACACCTTC. It translates to CASSPQWSPYGYTF.